This T cell receptor beta chain is drawn from a study of T cell repertoires in cytomegalovirus infection. On the study more broadly: Public TCR beta signatures marked donors with CMV infection and the matching HLA. Study-level findings and limits: The response measured ex vivo was dominated by TCR beta clonotypes (HLA-C-restricted and CMV-specific). Based on cumulative public TCR beta family frequency, carriers of CMV plus the relevant HLA were identified.

Each CDR3 protein is one row after TCRdb ran MiXCR on the reads. Among 80,000 to 130,000 distinct CDR3 sequences listed, 20% to 30% were seen once. The table lists this clonotype with many counts. Its cognate antigen is unknown. The receptor was derived from a human donor in good health (CMV status not recorded). Some clones in this sample may be carry-over from other donors' samples. The sequencing input was CD8+ T cells from PBMCs.

The CDR3 DNA reads TGCAGTGCTAGAGATTCCCGCTCCCGGACAGCTAATGAAAAACTGTTTTTT. This translates into CSARDSRSRTANEKLFF. This rearrangement joins TRBV20-1 to TRBJ1-4, with a tentative D call TRBD1 (6 bases). Germline V gives CDR1 DFQATT, CDR2 SNEGSKA (reference sequence). The CDR3 is made up of 17 amino acids. Trimming took 0 bases from V and 3 from J, leaving 17 bases between them.